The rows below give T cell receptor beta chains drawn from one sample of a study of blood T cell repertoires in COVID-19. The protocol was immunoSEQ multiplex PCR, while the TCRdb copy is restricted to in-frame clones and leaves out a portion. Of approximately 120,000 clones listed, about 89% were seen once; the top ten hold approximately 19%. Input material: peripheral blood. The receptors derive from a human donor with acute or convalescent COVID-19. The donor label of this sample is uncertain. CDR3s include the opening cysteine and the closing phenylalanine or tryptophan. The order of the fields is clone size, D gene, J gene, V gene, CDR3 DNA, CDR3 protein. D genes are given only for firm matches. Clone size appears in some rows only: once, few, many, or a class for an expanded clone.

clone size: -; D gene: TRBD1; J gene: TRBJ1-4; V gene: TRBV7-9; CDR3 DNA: TGTGCCAGCAGCGCGCGGACAGGCGAAAAACTGTTTTTT; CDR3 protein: CASSARTGEKLFF
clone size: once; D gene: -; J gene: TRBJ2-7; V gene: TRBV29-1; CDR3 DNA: TGCAGCGTTGGGGGGGCGGGGGCCGATTCGGGGGAGCAGTACTTC; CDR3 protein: CSVGGAGADSGEQYF
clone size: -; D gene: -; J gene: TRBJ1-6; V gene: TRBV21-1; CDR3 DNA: TGTGCCAGCAACAGCAGGGGGCGTCAGTCACCCCTCCACTTT; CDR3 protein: CASNSRGRQSPLHF
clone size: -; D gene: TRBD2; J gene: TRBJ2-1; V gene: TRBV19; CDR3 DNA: TGTGCCAGCACTAGCGGGAGGGCGAGCTCCTACAATGAGCAGTTCTTC; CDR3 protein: CASTSGRASSYNEQFF
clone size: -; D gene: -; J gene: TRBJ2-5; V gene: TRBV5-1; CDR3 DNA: TGCGCCAGCAGCTTGCAGGGTAGAAAAGAGACCCAGTACTTC; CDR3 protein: CASSLQGRKETQYF
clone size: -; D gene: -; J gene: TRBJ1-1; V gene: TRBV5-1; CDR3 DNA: TGCGCCAGCAGCTTGACTTTCGTGAACACTGAAGCTTTCTTT; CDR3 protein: CASSLTFVNTEAFF
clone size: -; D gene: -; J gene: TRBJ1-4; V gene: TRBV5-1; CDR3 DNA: TGCGCCAGCAGCTTGTTAACAAGGAGGGATGAAAAACTGTTTTTT; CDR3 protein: CASSLLTRRDEKLFF
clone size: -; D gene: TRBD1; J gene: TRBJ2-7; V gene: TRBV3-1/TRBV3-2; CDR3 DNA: TGTGCCAGCAGCCAAAAAGACAGGGGAGGATCCGAGCAGTACTTC; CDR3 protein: CASSQKDRGGSEQYF
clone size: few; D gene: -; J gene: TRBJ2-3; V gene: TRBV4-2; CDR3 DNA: TGTGCCAGCAGCCAAGCCAGGTACACAGATACGCAGTATTTT; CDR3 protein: CASSQARYTDTQYF
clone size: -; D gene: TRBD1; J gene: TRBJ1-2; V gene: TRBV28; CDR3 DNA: TGTGCCAGCACCATTCGGGACAGGGGTGGCTACACCTTC; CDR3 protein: CASTIRDRGGYTF
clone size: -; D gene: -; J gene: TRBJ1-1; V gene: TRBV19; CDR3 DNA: TGTGCCAGTAGTATACCCACCACAGGTTTTCGGAACACTGAAGCTTTCTTT; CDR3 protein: CASSIPTTGFRNTEAFF
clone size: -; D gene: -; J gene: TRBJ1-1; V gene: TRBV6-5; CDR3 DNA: TGTGCCAGCGAACTCACACAGGCCCAGGCGGCTTTCTTT; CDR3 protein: CASELTQAQAAFF
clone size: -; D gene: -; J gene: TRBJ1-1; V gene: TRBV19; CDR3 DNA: TGTGCCACCTCGGCAGCGTCGCACACTGAAGCTTTCTTT; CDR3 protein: CATSAASHTEAFF
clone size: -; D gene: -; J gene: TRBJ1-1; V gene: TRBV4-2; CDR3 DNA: TGTGCCAGCAGCCAAGCCGACAGCTCGATTAACACTGAAGCTTTCTTT; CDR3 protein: CASSQADSSINTEAFF
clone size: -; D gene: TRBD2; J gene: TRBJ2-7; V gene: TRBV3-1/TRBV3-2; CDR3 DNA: TGTGCCAGCAGCCCTACGACTAGCGGCCCTGAGTGGTACTTC; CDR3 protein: CASSPTTSGPEWYF
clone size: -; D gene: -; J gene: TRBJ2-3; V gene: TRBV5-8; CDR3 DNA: TGTGCCAGCACCCGGGGGGCAGGGCCGGGTTCAGATACGCAGTATTTT; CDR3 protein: CASTRGAGPGSDTQYF
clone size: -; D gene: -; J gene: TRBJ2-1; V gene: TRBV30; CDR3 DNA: TGTGCCTGGAAAGTACGAGATCTCAATGAGCAGTTCTTC; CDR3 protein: CAWKVRDLNEQFF
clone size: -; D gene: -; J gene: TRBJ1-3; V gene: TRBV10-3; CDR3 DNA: TGTGCCATTCTGGACGGACAATCTGGAAACACCATATATTTT; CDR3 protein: CAILDGQSGNTIYF
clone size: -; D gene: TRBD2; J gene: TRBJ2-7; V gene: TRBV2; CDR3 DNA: TGTGCCAGCTCCGGGGGGTCCTACGAGCAGTACTTC; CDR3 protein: CASSGGSYEQYF
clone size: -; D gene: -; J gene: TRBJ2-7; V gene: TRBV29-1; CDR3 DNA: TGCAGCGTATCAGGGATCGGCGAGCAGTACTTC; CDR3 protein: CSVSGIGEQYF
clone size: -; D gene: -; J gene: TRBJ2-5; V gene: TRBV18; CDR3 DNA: TGTGCCAGCTCACCACTACTAATTGTAGGGGGGGCCCAAGAGACCCAGTACTTC; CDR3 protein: CASSPLLIVGGAQETQYF
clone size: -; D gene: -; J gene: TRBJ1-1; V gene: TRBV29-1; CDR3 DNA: TGCAGCGGTAACAGGCCCGAGGCGACTGAAGCTTTCTTT; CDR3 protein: CSGNRPEATEAFF